This T cell receptor (beta chain) was obtained from a study of CD8 T cells in ankylosing spondylitis. CDR3 length: 15 residues. Trimming stripped 5 bases from V and 2 bases from J, with 13 bases between. Germline V gene lookup returns CDR1 MNHEY and CDR2 SVGEGT. As the method for making TCR beta libraries, quantitative 5'-RACE with molecular barcodes was used. TCRdb reprocessed the 5' RACE reads with MiXCR, giving one entry per CDR3 protein. The table records fewer than 750,000 distinct CDR3 sequences, around 19% of them present only once. With respect to this clonotype: Its specificity is unknown.

Findings and caveats of the study: Characteristic, it appeared, of ankylosing spondylitis blood was a TCR beta motif of several highly homologous variants. Disease-linked clones were CD8+ and relatively rare in peripheral blood. Both synovial fluid and blood in reactive arthritis had previously been reported to carry some motif variants.

This TCR came from a male donor with ankylosing spondylitis. Sequencing was carried out using blood, either unsorted or a sorted T cell fraction (not recorded which). This chain uses TRBV6-2 or TRBV6-3 with TRBJ2-1, with D possibly called TRBD1 or TRBD2 (6 bases each). CDR3 nucleotides: TGTGCCAGCAGTGAGCCGGGGGCCGCCTACAATGAGCAGTTCTTC. Protein: CASSEPGAAYNEQFF.